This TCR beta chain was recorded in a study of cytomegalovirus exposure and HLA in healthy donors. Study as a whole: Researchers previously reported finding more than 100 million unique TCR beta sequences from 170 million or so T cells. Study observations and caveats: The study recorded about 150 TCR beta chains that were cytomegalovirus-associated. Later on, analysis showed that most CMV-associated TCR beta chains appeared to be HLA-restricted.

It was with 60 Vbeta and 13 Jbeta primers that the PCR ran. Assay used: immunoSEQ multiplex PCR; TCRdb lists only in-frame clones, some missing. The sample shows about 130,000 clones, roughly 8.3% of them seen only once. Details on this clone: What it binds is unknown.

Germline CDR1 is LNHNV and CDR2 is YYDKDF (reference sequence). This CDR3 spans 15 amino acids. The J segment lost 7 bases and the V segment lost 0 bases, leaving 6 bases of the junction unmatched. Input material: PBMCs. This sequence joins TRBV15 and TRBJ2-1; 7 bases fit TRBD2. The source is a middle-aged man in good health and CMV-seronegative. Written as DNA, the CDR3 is TGTGCCACCAGCAGAGACCCGGGACTACCTAATGAGCAGTTCTTC. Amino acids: CATSRDPGLPNEQFF.